These 17 T cell receptor beta chains share one sample of origin, sequenced in a study of graft-versus-host responses after intestinal transplantation. The antigens these receptors bind are not known. Clones were sequenced by immunoSEQ multiplex PCR, and TCRdb holds only the in-frame ones, with some missing. Here the sample spans about 85,000 clones, 91% being singletons. The sequencing used unstimulated CD8+ T cells sorted from spleen or lymph node cells, collected before transplant. These receptors originate from a human donor who was the organ donor for an intestinal transplant.

This chain joins TRBV6-1 and TRBJ1-1; D is uncertain. V lost 5 bases, J lost 1 base, and 11 bases lay in between. The CDR3 length is 14 residues. The V gene's germline CDR1 is MNHNS and CDR2 SASEGT. Written as DNA, the CDR3 is TGTGCCAGCAGTCCCTGGTCTGGGAACACTGAAGCTTTCTTT. Amino acids: CASSPWSGNTEAFF.

This chain uses TRBV4-1 with TRBJ2-7; 13 bases fit TRBD2. V was clipped by 4 bases and J by 2 bases; unmatched bases: 5. CDR1 is MGHRA, CDR2 YSYEKL, per germline. CDR3 length: 16 amino acids. The chain's CDR3 is CASSPGTSGGAYEQYF. For the CDR3, the DNA is TGCGCCAGCAGCCCAGGTACTAGCGGGGGGGCCTACGAGCAGTACTTC.

The chain has TRBV6-1 and TRBJ1-3, with a tentative D call TRBD1 (6 bases). V shed 5 bases and J shed 3 bases, with 11 bases lying between them. The CDR3 runs 14 residues. CDR1 is MNHNS, CDR2 SASEGT, per germline. The CDR3 here is CASSSKQGGNTIYF. For the CDR3, the DNA is TGTGCCAGCAGTTCCAAACAGGGTGGAAACACCATATATTTT.

The V call is TRBV4-1, the J call TRBJ1-1, with D tentatively TRBD1 (5 bases). V shed 1 base and J shed 1 base, with 10 bases lying between them. CDR1 MGHRA and CDR2 YSYEKL come from the germline V gene. This CDR3 contains 15 residues. The CDR3 spells CASSQVYRGNTEAFF. The CDR3 DNA reads as TGCGCCAGCAGCCAAGTGTATAGGGGGAACACTGAAGCTTTCTTT.

The J gene is TRBJ1-5, the V gene TRBV11-2, with D perhaps matching TRBD1 (5 bases). The CDR3 contains 14 residues. CDR1 and CDR2 from the germline V gene are SGHAT and FQNNGV. V gave up 1 base and J gave up 4 bases, with 8 bases separating them. CDR3 in amino acids: CASSLGAGNQPQHF. The CDR3 DNA is TGTGCCAGCAGCTTAGGGGCAGGGAATCAGCCCCAGCATTTT.

This chain joins TRBV5-6 and TRBJ2-3, with D perhaps assigned TRBD1 or TRBD2 (5 bases each). V dropped 7 bases and J dropped 3 bases, with 9 bases sitting between them. Germline values: CDR1 SGHDT, CDR2 YYEEEE. There are 12 residues in the CDR3. Here the CDR3 reads CASGDATDTQYF. The CDR3 region has the DNA TGTGCCAGCGGGGACGCAACAGATACGCAGTATTTT.

This chain uses TRBV4-1 with TRBJ2-1; tentatively, D is TRBD2 (5 bases). Deletions cut 1 base from V and 1 base from J, with 14 bases between. The CDR3 is made up of 17 amino acids. Germline values: CDR1 MGHRA, CDR2 YSYEKL. The DNA of the CDR3 is TGCGCCAGCAGCCAAGGTAGGCTAGCTGAATCCTACAATGAGCAGTTCTTC. Amino acid sequence: CASSQGRLAESYNEQFF.

The chain has TRBV13 and TRBJ2-1; perhaps TRBD2 as D (5 bases). The CDR3 is made up of 16 amino acids. Germline CDR1 and CDR2: PRHDT and FYEKMQ (reference sequence). Trimming stripped 5 bases from V and 7 bases from J, with 21 bases between. In nucleotides, the CDR3 is TGTGCCAGCAGCCGATTGGGCGGCGGGCCGGGGAATGAGCAGTTCTTC. This gives the protein CASSRLGGGPGNEQFF.

V gene TRBV11-2 combines with J gene TRBJ2-7, with 9 bases that match TRBD1. Germline loops: CDR1 SGHAT, CDR2 FQNNGV. V was clipped by 0 bases and J by 5 bases; unmatched bases: 5. The CDR3 totals 15 residues. CDR3 in amino acids: CASSLEDRGYHEQYF. The CDR3 DNA reads TGTGCCAGCAGCTTAGAGGACAGGGGTTACCACGAGCAGTACTTC.

The CDR3 region is CASSSTTGYEQYF. DNA of the CDR3: TGTGCCAGCAGTTCAACAACAGGGTACGAGCAGTACTTC. V is TRBV27 and J is TRBJ2-7; D perhaps matches TRBD1 (6 bases). CDR3 size: 13 residues. Germline assignment: CDR1 MNHEY and CDR2 SMNVEV (reference sequence). V shed 4 bases and J shed 4 bases, with 11 bases lying between them.

V gene TRBV11-2 combines with J gene TRBJ2-7; 7 bases are shared with TRBD1. V lost 7 bases, J lost 2 bases, and 11 bases stayed unmatched. CDR3 length: 15 residues. Germline V gives CDR1 SGHAT, CDR2 FQNNGV. CDR3 DNA sequence: TGTGCCAGCACCAAAAAAGTGGGACAGCCCTACGAGCAGTACTTC. It yields the protein CASTKKVGQPYEQYF.

The V call is TRBV10-3, the J call TRBJ2-5; perhaps TRBD1 as D (5 bases). The CDR3 has 17 residues. The V end lost 4 bases, the J end lost 0 bases, and 18 bases lay between the germline ends. Germline values: CDR1 ENHRY, CDR2 SYGVKD. In DNA form, the CDR3 reads TGTGCCATCAGTGGCTCCATTGGGGCTCCGTACCAAGAGACCCAGTACTTC. Amino acid sequence: CAISGSIGAPYQETQYF.

J is TRBJ1-2 and V is TRBV27, with TRBD1 identical over 7 bases. Unmatched junction bases numbered 6, after V lost 4 bases and J lost 4 bases. This CDR3 contains 14 residues. Germline assignment: CDR1 MNHEY and CDR2 SMNVEV (reference sequence). The CDR3 nucleotides are TGTGCCAGCAGTTCCGGACAGGCTATCTATGGCTACACCTTC. It encodes CASSSGQAIYGYTF.

The V and J genes are TRBV4-1 and TRBJ2-3, with a possible D match to TRBD1 (6 bases). This CDR3 has 15 amino acids. The germline V gene encodes CDR1 MGHRA and CDR2 YSYEKL. The V end lost 1 base, the J end lost 2 bases, and 10 bases lay between the germline ends. As DNA, the CDR3 is TGCGCCAGCAGCCAAGGTGGGGGACACACAGATACGCAGTATTTT. It translates to CASSQGGGHTDTQYF.

This sequence joins TRBV6-5 and TRBJ1-5, with D unresolved. Germline V CDR1 and CDR2: MNHEY, SVGAGI. V gave up 4 bases and J gave up 2 bases, with 6 bases separating them. This CDR3 spans 13 amino acids. CDR3 DNA sequence: TGTGCCAGCAGTTCGCAGGGCAATCAGCCCCAGCATTTT. It encodes CASSSQGNQPQHF.

V and J are TRBV9 and TRBJ1-3; D uncertain. Looked up from germline, CDR1 is SGDLS and CDR2 is YYNGEE. This CDR3 has 16 residues. Between the trimmed V and J ends, which lost 4 bases and 0 bases, there was a span of 14 bases. CDR3 DNA sequence: TGTGCCAGCAGCACCCCTCCGGGGAACTCTGGAAACACCATATATTTT. Encoded protein: CASSTPPGNSGNTIYF. Looking up the rest from reference TRBV9 and TRBJ1-3 gives the full variable domain: DSGVTQTPKHLITATGQRVTLRCSPRSGDLSVYWYQQSLDQGLQFLIQYYNGEERAKGNILERFSAQQFPDLHSELNLSSLELGDSALYFCASSTPPGNSGNTIYFGEGSWLTVV.

The chain uses TRBV19 and TRBJ2-4; 12 nucleotides agree with TRBD2. After removal of 1 base from V and 0 bases from J, the junction contained 4 bases not matched to a gene. This CDR3 region has 18 residues. Germline assignment: CDR1 LNHDA and CDR2 SQIVND (reference sequence). CDR3 sequence reads: CASSIGRLAGVAKNIQYF. CDR3 DNA sequence: TGTGCCAGTAGTATAGGGAGACTAGCGGGAGTAGCCAAAAACATTCAGTACTTC.